Listed below are T cell receptor beta chains from one sample, sequenced in a study of cytotoxic CD8 clonotypes in ibrutinib-treated CLL. Data came from immunoSEQ multiplex PCR; TCRdb stores just in-frame clones and leaves some out. The sample lists 200,000 to 250,000 clones, roughly 74% occurring once. The sample in question was PBMCs, obtained after 24 months of ibrutinib treatment. The source is a human donor with chronic lymphocytic leukemia. CDR3s include the opening cysteine and the closing phenylalanine or tryptophan. The D gene is left open where the match is weak. The size of a clone is reported for some rows only, either as once, few or many, or as a class for expanded clones.

d_gene: TRBD1; len: 14; abundance: NA; v_gene: TRBV28; j_gene: TRBJ1-4; CDR3aa: CASFSGTGSEKLFF; CDR3nt: TGTGCCAGCTTTTCCGGGACAGGGAGCGAAAAACTGTTTTTT
d_gene: TRBD1; len: 11; abundance: NA; v_gene: TRBV20-1; j_gene: TRBJ2-1; CDR3aa: CSAQYRDRGFF; CDR3nt: TGCAGTGCCCAATACCGGGACAGGGGGTTCTTC
d_gene: NA; len: 13; abundance: NA; v_gene: TRBV6-6; j_gene: TRBJ2-5; CDR3aa: CASTLVDRETQYF; CDR3nt: TGTGCCAGCACCCTCGTGGATAGAGAGACCCAGTACTTC
d_gene: NA; len: 13; abundance: NA; v_gene: TRBV27; j_gene: TRBJ1-5; CDR3aa: CASSLLRDQPQHF; CDR3nt: TGTGCCAGCAGTTTATTGCGCGATCAGCCCCAGCATTTT
d_gene: TRBD1; len: 12; abundance: NA; v_gene: TRBV6-6; j_gene: TRBJ1-1; CDR3aa: CASRRDSSEAFF; CDR3nt: TGTGCCAGCAGAAGGGACAGCTCTGAAGCTTTCTTT
d_gene: NA; len: 14; abundance: NA; v_gene: TRBV29-1; j_gene: TRBJ1-4; CDR3aa: CSVDELGQGQKLFF; CDR3nt: TGCAGCGTTGATGAGTTGGGACAAGGGCAAAAACTGTTTTTT
d_gene: NA; len: 14; abundance: NA; v_gene: TRBV30; j_gene: TRBJ1-2; CDR3aa: CAWTAAGSNYGYTF; CDR3nt: TGTGCCTGGACGGCGGCAGGGAGTAACTATGGCTACACCTTC
d_gene: TRBD2; len: 17; abundance: NA; v_gene: TRBV28; j_gene: TRBJ2-7; CDR3aa: CASSLFGTSGRSVEQYF; CDR3nt: TGTGCCAGCAGTTTATTTGGGACTAGCGGGAGGTCTGTCGAGCAGTACTTC
d_gene: NA; len: 12; abundance: NA; v_gene: TRBV6-1; j_gene: TRBJ2-7; CDR3aa: CASTGTTYEQYF; CDR3nt: TGTGCCAGCACAGGGACAACCTACGAGCAGTACTTC
d_gene: NA; len: 20; abundance: once; v_gene: TRBV5-1; j_gene: TRBJ2-6; CDR3aa: CASSLEGVQGPLAGANVLTF; CDR3nt: TGCGCCAGCAGCTTGGAGGGGGTGCAGGGCCCCCTGGCTGGGGCCAACGTCCTGACTTTC
d_gene: NA; len: 16; abundance: NA; v_gene: TRBV4-1; j_gene: TRBJ2-4; CDR3aa: CASSQDQGKAKNIQYF; CDR3nt: TGCGCCAGCAGCCAAGACCAGGGGAAAGCCAAAAACATTCAGTACTTC
d_gene: NA; len: 14; abundance: NA; v_gene: TRBV27; j_gene: TRBJ2-1; CDR3aa: CASSLAVGVHEQFF; CDR3nt: TGTGCCAGCAGTTTAGCGGTAGGGGTGCATGAGCAGTTCTTC
d_gene: TRBD2; len: 15; abundance: few; v_gene: TRBV9; j_gene: TRBJ2-3; CDR3aa: CASSGVAGVTDTQYF; CDR3nt: TGTGCCAGCAGCGGAGTAGCGGGAGTCACAGATACGCAGTATTTT
d_gene: NA; len: 15; abundance: NA; v_gene: TRBV14; j_gene: TRBJ1-1; CDR3aa: CASRPPDSWNTEAFF; CDR3nt: TGTGCCAGCAGACCGCCGGACAGCTGGAACACTGAAGCTTTCTTT
d_gene: TRBD2; len: 16; abundance: NA; v_gene: TRBV6-6; j_gene: TRBJ2-7; CDR3aa: CASSYGGALAGEGLYF; CDR3nt: TGTGCCAGCAGTTACGGGGGGGCTCTAGCGGGAGAAGGGCTGTACTTC